One sample yielded the 12 T cell receptor beta chains listed below, sequenced in a study of cytotoxic CD8 clonotypes in ibrutinib-treated CLL. Clones were read by immunoSEQ multiplex PCR, and TCRdb kept only the in-frame ones, dropping some. This table holds about 92,000 clones, roughly three quarters found once. This material consisted of PBMCs, taken after 24 months of ibrutinib treatment. All receptors come from a human donor with chronic lymphocytic leukemia.

Concerning this clone itself: Just one base apart from a much larger clone, this may be a read error. The gene calls are TRBV30 and TRBJ1-3; TRBD1 matches 8 bases. The CDR3 length is 14 residues. Germline lookup yields CDR1 GTSNPN and CDR2 SVGIG (reference sequence). CDR3 sequence (DNA): TGTGCTTTGGGACAGGACCGCTCTGGAAACACCATATATTTT. Its translation is CALGQDRSGNTIYF.

The chain couples TRBV7-8 to TRBJ1-5; D ambiguous. V was pared by 4 bases and J by 4 bases, with 11 bases between. The CDR3 is 14 amino acids. Germline V CDR1 and CDR2: SGHVS, FQNEAQ. CDR3 nucleotide sequence: TGTGCCAGCAGCTCAACGGACCTGAATCAGCCCCAGCATTTT. Protein product: CASSSTDLNQPQHF. Using reference TRBV7-8 and TRBJ1-5 for the parts outside the CDR3, the full variable domain is GAGVSQSPRYKVAKRGQDVALRCDPISGHVSLFWYQQALGQGPEFLTYFQNEAQLDKSGLPSDRFFAERPEGSVSTLKIQRTQQEDSAVYLCASSSTDLNQPQHFGDGTRLSIL.

The gene calls are TRBV7-2 and TRBJ2-7; 15 nucleotides match TRBD2. J was trimmed by 4 bases and V by 5 bases; bases with no gene match: 9. CDR1 and CDR2 (germline): SGHTA, FQGNSA. There are 17 residues in the CDR3. This chain's CDR3 is CASSGSKGTSGRYEQYF. CDR3 DNA: TGTGCCAGCAGCGGATCTAAAGGGACTAGCGGGAGGTACGAGCAGTACTTC.

The rearrangement links TRBV7-6 to TRBJ1-1; D is uncertain. Germline V gene lookup returns CDR1 SGHVS and CDR2 FNYEAQ. The CDR3 length is 15 residues. Trimming cost V 2 bases and J 1 base, with 11 bases left between them. The CDR3 loop reads CASSLIDGENTEAFF. CDR3 in DNA: TGTGCCAGCAGCTTAATCGACGGGGAGAACACTGAAGCTTTCTTT. The variable domain in full, with the rest retrieved from reference TRBV7-6 and TRBJ1-1, is GAGVSQSPRYKVTKRGQDVALRCDPISGHVSLYWYRQALGQGPEFLTYFNYEAQQDKSGLPNDRFSAERPEGSISTLTIQRTEQRDSAMYRCASSLIDGENTEAFFGQGTRLTVV.

This sequence joins TRBV6-6 and TRBJ1-3; D uncertain. Trimming cost V 5 bases and J 6 bases, with 8 bases left between them. Germline loops: CDR1 MNHNY, CDR2 SVGAGI (reference sequence). This CDR3 has 12 amino acids. The CDR3 nucleotides read TGTGCCAGCAGTCCCAGTGAAAACACCATATATTTT. Amino acid sequence: CASSPSENTIYF.

V usage is TRBV25-1 and J usage is TRBJ1-6; no firm D call. CDR3 length: 14 residues. Germline CDR1 is MGHDK and CDR2 is SYGVNS. V dropped 3 bases and J dropped 9 bases, with 12 bases sitting between them. CDR3: CASSELRFGSPLHF. CDR3 nucleotide sequence: TGTGCCAGCAGTGAGCTTCGGTTTGGTTCACCCCTCCACTTT.

The V gene is TRBV18, the J gene TRBJ2-7; 10 nucleotides line up with TRBD1. CDR3 size: 15 residues. Germline assignment: CDR1 KGHSH and CDR2 LQKENI. J lost 2 bases, V lost 3 bases, and 4 bases had no gene match. The CDR3 is CASSPRQGATYEQYF. As DNA, the CDR3 is TGTGCCAGCTCACCCAGACAGGGGGCAACCTACGAGCAGTACTTC.

The chain links TRBV7-8 to TRBJ1-3, with 7 bases aligning to TRBD1. The CDR3 consists of 14 residues. V lost 5 bases to trimming and J lost 3 bases; unmatched junction nucleotides: 4. Germline CDR1 is SGHVS and CDR2 is FQNEAQ. Written as DNA, the CDR3 is TGTGCCAGCAGCGAGGGGACAGTTGGAAACACCATATATTTT. It encodes CASSEGTVGNTIYF.

This rearrangement joins TRBV11-3 to TRBJ2-5, with 8 bases identical to TRBD2. The CDR3 loop spans 16 amino acids. Per the germline V gene, CDR1 is SGHNT and CDR2 is YENEEA. The ends lost 5 bases at V and 5 bases at J; junction bases unmatched: 13. The CDR3 protein is CASSPSPGLAVETQYF. In DNA form, the CDR3 reads TGTGCCAGCAGCCCAAGCCCCGGACTAGCTGTGGAGACCCAGTACTTC.

The chain joins TRBV28 to TRBJ1-3; D is possibly TRBD1 (5 bases). This CDR3 has 16 residues. The V and J ends lost 4 bases and 4 bases respectively, with 17 bases between them. CDR1 and CDR2 (germline): MDHEN, SYDVKM. The CDR3 DNA reads as TGTGCCAGCAGTTCCCCATCCCGGGGGAACGGAAACACCATATATTTT. It is translated as CASSSPSRGNGNTIYF. Full variable domain (missing parts from reference TRBV28 and TRBJ1-3): DVKVTQSSRYLVKRTGEKVFLECVQDMDHENMFWYRQDPGLGLRLIYFSYDVKMKEKGDIPEGYSVSREKKERFSLILESASTNQTSMYLCASSSPSRGNGNTIYFGEGSWLTVV.

The rearrangement links TRBV4-2 to TRBJ2-5; D is ambiguous. The germline V gene has CDR1 LGHNA and CDR2 YNFKEQ. V was cut by 4 bases and J by 4 bases, with 4 bases left in between. CDR3 length equals 11 residues. The CDR3: CASSLRETQYF. DNA for the CDR3: TGTGCCAGCAGCCTCAGAGAGACCCAGTACTTC.

This clone is a singleton in its sample. The chain joins TRBV5-8 to TRBJ1-4; D may be TRBD1 (6 bases). Trimming removed 4 bases from V and 6 bases from J, with 16 bases in between. Germline assignment: CDR1 SGHTS and CDR2 YDEGEE. CDR3 length equals 15 residues. The DNA of the CDR3 is TGTGCCAGCAGCGCGTCGATTGGGGGCGATGAAAAACTGTTTTTT. Protein: CASSASIGGDEKLFF.